The rows below give T cell receptor beta chains drawn from one sample of a study of T-cell reconstitution after alpha-beta-depleted transplantation in children. TCRdb passed the PCR reads through MiXCR, listing each CDR3 protein once. The repertoire includes about 110,000 distinct CDR3 sequences, 5% to 7% of them detected once, and 23% sits in the top ten. Source: PBMCs, mostly from graft donor cells, taken 360 days after TCRalphabeta/CD19-depleted stem cell transplant. Receptors were obtained from a male patient aged 2 to 10 who had a stem cell transplant for acute lymphoblastic leukemia, so the T cells may come from the graft donor. Both conserved end residues are part of each CDR3. The D gene is left open where the match is weak. The size entry is marked missing in some rows and otherwise reads once, few, many or a size class.

abundance: -; d_gene: -; j_gene: TRBJ2-1; v_gene: TRBV27; CDR3aa: CASSPRAGSYNEQFF; CDR3nt: TGTGCCAGCAGTCCCCGGGCGGGCTCCTACAATGAGCAGTTCTTC
abundance: many; d_gene: TRBD1; j_gene: TRBJ1-6; v_gene: TRBV6-5; CDR3aa: CASSSTGVNSPLHF; CDR3nt: TGTGCCAGCAGTTCCACAGGGGTTAATTCACCCCTCCACTTT
abundance: many; d_gene: -; j_gene: TRBJ2-7; v_gene: TRBV12-3/TRBV12-4; CDR3aa: CASSDWEESYEQYF; CDR3nt: TGTGCCAGCTCTGACTGGGAAGAGTCCTACGAGCAGTACTTC
abundance: many; d_gene: -; j_gene: TRBJ2-3; v_gene: TRBV12-3/TRBV12-4; CDR3aa: CASSLRHSGTDTQYF; CDR3nt: TGTGCCAGCAGTTTAAGGCATTCGGGCACAGATACGCAGTATTTT
abundance: -; d_gene: -; j_gene: TRBJ2-3; v_gene: TRBV11-2; CDR3aa: CASSREIRTDTQYF; CDR3nt: TGTGCCAGCAGCAGAGAGATTCGCACAGATACGCAGTATTTT
abundance: few; d_gene: -; j_gene: TRBJ2-1; v_gene: TRBV19; CDR3aa: CASRESGSYNEQFF; CDR3nt: TGTGCCAGTAGAGAGAGCGGCTCCTACAATGAGCAGTTCTTC
abundance: many; d_gene: TRBD2; j_gene: TRBJ2-7; v_gene: TRBV7-2; CDR3aa: CASSLRLAGVFYEQYF; CDR3nt: TGTGCCAGCAGCTTACGCCTAGCGGGAGTGTTCTACGAGCAGTACTTC
abundance: many; d_gene: -; j_gene: TRBJ1-2; v_gene: TRBV7-2; CDR3aa: CASSLAHGGGYTF; CDR3nt: TGTGCCAGCAGCTTAGCGCATGGGGGTGGCTACACCTTC
abundance: many; d_gene: -; j_gene: TRBJ2-1; v_gene: TRBV6-2/TRBV6-3; CDR3aa: CASSWPRSSYNEQFF; CDR3nt: TGTGCCAGCAGTTGGCCCAGAAGCTCCTACAATGAGCAGTTCTTC
abundance: few; d_gene: TRBD1; j_gene: TRBJ1-2; v_gene: TRBV7-9; CDR3aa: CASSFAGTANYGYTF; CDR3nt: TGTGCCAGCAGCTTTGCCGGGACAGCTAACTATGGCTACACCTTC
abundance: few; d_gene: -; j_gene: TRBJ2-1; v_gene: TRBV6-7; CDR3aa: CASSYPSGLKGNNEQFF; CDR3nt: TGTGCCAGCAGTTACCCGTCCGGGCTAAAGGGAAACAATGAGCAGTTCTTC
abundance: many; d_gene: -; j_gene: TRBJ2-1; v_gene: TRBV27; CDR3aa: CASSFKGSRYYSEQFF; CDR3nt: TGTGCCAGCAGTTTTAAGGGGTCCCGCTACTACAGTGAGCAGTTCTTC
abundance: many; d_gene: TRBD1; j_gene: TRBJ1-6; v_gene: TRBV5-6; CDR3aa: CASSSSDRVYNSPLHF; CDR3nt: TGTGCCAGCAGCTCGTCGGACAGGGTGTATAATTCACCCCTCCACTTT
abundance: many; d_gene: TRBD2; j_gene: TRBJ2-1; v_gene: TRBV9; CDR3aa: CASSYVSGRIGEQFF; CDR3nt: TGTGCCAGCAGCTACGTTAGCGGGAGGATCGGTGAGCAGTTCTTC
abundance: -; d_gene: TRBD1; j_gene: TRBJ2-7; v_gene: TRBV27; CDR3aa: CASSLGTGPSEQYF; CDR3nt: TGTGCCAGCAGTTTAGGGACAGGCCCCTCCGAGCAGTACTTC
abundance: -; d_gene: -; j_gene: TRBJ1-2; v_gene: TRBV7-2; CDR3aa: CASSLDRRGYTF; CDR3nt: TGTGCCAGCAGCTTAGACCGACGAGGCTACACCTTC